Described below is a single T cell receptor (beta chain) sequence and its context. This record comes from a study of T cells after yellow fever vaccination. MiXCR, applied by TCRdb to the 5' RACE reads, yields one record per CDR3 protein. Among over 300,000 distinct CDR3 sequences listed, around 7% were seen once. This CDR3 is 15 amino acids long. The V segment lost 0 bases and the J segment 5 bases; nucleotides outside the gene matches: 4. The germline V gene has CDR1 SGHRS and CDR2 YFSETQ. The chain recombines TRBV5-1 with TRBJ2-3, with 9 nucleotides matching TRBD2. The source of this sequence is a man younger than 30 who received the YFV17D yellow fever vaccine. This specimen consisted of PBMCs, obtained about 49 days after the first yellow fever vaccination. CDR3 in amino acids: CASSLGLAGLDTQYF. CDR3 in DNA: TGCGCCAGCAGCTTGGGTCTAGCGGGGCTAGATACGCAGTATTTT. Full variable domain (outside the CDR3, taken from reference TRBV5-1 and TRBJ2-3): KAGVTQTPRYLIKTRGQQVTLSCSPISGHRSVSWYQQTPGQGLQFLFEYFSETQRNKGNFPGRFSGRQFSNSRSEMNVSTLELGDSALYLCASSLGLAGLDTQYFGPGTRLTVL.